This note documents a single TCR beta chain sequence. This sample's time point: cycle 4 day 1 (C4D1), after about 6 weeks of nivolumab. Patients all relapsed after autologous stem cell transplantation, and there was variation in brentuximab vedotin exposure. TCRdb's copy holds only in-frame clones and misses some; the assay was immunoSEQ multiplex PCR. The table includes tens of thousands of clones, 80% detected once. There are 15 residues in the CDR3. The ends were cut back, 0 bases at V and 1 base at J, with 10 bases in the middle. Germline V gives CDR1 SGHRS, CDR2 YFSETQ. This sample is drawn from a study of PD-1 blockade in classical Hodgkin lymphoma.

The rearrangement uses TRBV5-1 and TRBJ2-5, with D maybe TRBD2 (5 bases). The TCR originated in a human donor with classical Hodgkin lymphoma. Sequenced material: peripheral blood mononuclear cells (PBMCs), taken before the fourth cycle of nivolumab. The CDR3 nucleotides read TGCGCCAGCAGCTTGGGACCCAGCGGCCAAGAGACCCAGTACTTC. It yields the protein CASSLGPSGQETQYF.